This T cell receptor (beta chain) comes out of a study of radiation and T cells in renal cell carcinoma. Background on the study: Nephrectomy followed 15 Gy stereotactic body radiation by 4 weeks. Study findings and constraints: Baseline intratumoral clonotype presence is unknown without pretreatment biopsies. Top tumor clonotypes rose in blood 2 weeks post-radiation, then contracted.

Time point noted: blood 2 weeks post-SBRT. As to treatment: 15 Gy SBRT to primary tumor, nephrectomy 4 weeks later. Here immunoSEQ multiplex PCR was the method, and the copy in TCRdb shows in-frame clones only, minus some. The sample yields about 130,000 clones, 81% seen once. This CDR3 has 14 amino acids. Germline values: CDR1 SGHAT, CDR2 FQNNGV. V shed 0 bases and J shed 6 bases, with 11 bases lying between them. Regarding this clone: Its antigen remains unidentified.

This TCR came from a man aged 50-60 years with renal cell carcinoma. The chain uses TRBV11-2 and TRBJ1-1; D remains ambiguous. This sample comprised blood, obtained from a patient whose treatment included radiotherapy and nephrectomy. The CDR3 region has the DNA TGTGCCAGCAGCTTAGACCCGGGTTGGGCTGAAGCTTTCTTT. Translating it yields CASSLDPGWAEAFF.